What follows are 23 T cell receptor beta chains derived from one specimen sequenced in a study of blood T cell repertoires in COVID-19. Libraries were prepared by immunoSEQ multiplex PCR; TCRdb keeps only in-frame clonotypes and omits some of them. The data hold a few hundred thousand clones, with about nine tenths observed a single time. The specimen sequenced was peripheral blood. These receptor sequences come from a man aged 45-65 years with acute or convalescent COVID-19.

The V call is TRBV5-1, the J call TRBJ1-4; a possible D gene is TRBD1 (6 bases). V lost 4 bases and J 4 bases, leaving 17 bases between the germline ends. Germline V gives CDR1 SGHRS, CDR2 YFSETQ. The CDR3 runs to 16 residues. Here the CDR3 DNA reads TGCGCCAGCAGCCCTAACGGGGGGCCGGGTAATGAAAAACTGTTTTTT. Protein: CASSPNGGPGNEKLFF.

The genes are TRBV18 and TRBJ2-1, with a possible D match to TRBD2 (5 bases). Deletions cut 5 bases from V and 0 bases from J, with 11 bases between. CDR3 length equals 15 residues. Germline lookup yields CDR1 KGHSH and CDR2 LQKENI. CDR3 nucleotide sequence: TGTGCCAGCTCATCTCCGGGAAGCTCCTACAATGAGCAGTTCTTC. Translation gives CASSSPGSSYNEQFF. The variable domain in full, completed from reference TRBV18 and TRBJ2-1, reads NAGVMQNPRHLVRRRGQEARLRCSPMKGHSHVYWYRQLPEEGLKFMVYLQKENIIDESGMPKERFSAEFPKEGPSILRIQQVVRGDSAAYFCASSSPGSSYNEQFFGPGTRLTVL.

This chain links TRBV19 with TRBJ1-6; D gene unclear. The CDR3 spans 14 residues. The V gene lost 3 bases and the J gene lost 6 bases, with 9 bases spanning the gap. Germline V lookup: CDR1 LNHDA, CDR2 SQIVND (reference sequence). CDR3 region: CASSMREPNSPLHF. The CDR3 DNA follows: TGTGCCAGTAGTATGAGGGAGCCTAATTCACCCCTCCACTTT.

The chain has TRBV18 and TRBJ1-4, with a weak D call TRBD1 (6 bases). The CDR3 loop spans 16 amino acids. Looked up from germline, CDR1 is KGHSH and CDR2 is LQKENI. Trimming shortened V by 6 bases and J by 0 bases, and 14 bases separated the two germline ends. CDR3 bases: TGTGCCAGCTCGCCCGGACAGTCCGCAACTAATGAAAAACTGTTTTTT. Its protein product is CASSPGQSATNEKLFF.

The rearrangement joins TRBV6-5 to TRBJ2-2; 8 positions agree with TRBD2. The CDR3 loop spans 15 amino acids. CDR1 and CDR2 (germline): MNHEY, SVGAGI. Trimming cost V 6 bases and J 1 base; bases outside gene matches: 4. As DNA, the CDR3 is TGTGCCAGCAGGCTAAGCGGGGGGAACACCGGGGAGCTGTTTTTT. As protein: CASRLSGGNTGELFF.

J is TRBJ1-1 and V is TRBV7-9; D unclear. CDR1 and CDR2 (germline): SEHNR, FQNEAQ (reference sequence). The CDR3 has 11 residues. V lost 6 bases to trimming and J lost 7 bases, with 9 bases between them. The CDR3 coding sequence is TGTGCCAGCAGTCGAACATATGAAGCTTTCTTT. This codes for CASSRTYEAFF.

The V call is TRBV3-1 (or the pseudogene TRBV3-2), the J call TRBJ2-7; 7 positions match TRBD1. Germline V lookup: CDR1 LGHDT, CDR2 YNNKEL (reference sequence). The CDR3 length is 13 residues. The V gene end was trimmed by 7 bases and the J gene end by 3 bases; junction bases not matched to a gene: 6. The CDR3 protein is CASTQNRGYEQYF. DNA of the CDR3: TGTGCCAGCACCCAGAACAGGGGCTACGAGCAGTACTTC.

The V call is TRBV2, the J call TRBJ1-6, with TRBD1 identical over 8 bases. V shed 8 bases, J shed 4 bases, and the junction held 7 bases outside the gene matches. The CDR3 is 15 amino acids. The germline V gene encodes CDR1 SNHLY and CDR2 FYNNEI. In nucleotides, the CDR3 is TGTGCCAGCCGGACAGGGAGAGTGTATAATTCACCCCTCCACTTT. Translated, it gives CASRTGRVYNSPLHF.

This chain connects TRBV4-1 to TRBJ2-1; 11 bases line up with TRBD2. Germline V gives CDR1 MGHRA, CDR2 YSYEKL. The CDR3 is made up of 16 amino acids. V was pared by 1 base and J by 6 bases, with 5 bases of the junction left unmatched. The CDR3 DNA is TGCGCCAGCAGCCAAGTATTAGCGGGGGGGCTCAATGAGCAGTTCTTC. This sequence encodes CASSQVLAGGLNEQFF.

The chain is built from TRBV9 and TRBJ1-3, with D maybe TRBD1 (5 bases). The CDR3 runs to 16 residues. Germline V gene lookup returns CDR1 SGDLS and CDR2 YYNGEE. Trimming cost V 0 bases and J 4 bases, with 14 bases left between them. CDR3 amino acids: CASSVEAGRYGNTIYF. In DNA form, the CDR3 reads TGTGCCAGCAGCGTAGAGGCAGGGAGGTACGGAAACACCATATATTTT.

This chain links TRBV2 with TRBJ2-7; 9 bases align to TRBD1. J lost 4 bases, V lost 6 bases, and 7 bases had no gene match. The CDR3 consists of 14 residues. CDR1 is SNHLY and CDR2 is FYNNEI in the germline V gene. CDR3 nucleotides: TGTGCCAGCAGGGGGACAGGGATGGATTACGAGCAGTACTTC. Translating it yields CASRGTGMDYEQYF.

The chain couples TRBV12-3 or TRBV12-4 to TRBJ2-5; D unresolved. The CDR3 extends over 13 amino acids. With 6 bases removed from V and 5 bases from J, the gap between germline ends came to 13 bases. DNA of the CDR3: TGTGCCAGCAGACTCCGTAGCCGCGAGACCCAGTACTTC. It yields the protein CASRLRSRETQYF.

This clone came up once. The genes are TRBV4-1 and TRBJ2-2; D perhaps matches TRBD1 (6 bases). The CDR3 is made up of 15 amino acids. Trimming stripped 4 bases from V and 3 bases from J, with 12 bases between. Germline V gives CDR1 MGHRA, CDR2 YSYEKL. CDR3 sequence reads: CASSLGQSDTGELFF. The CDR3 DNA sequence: TGCGCCAGCAGCCTTGGACAGAGTGACACCGGGGAGCTGTTTTTT.

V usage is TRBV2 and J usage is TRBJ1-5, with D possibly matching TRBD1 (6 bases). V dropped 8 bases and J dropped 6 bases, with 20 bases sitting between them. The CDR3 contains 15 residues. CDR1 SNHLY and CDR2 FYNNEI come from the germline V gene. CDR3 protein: CASSSRQASSQPQHF. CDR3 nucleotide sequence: TGTGCCAGCTCTTCTCGACAGGCTAGTAGTCAGCCCCAGCATTTT.

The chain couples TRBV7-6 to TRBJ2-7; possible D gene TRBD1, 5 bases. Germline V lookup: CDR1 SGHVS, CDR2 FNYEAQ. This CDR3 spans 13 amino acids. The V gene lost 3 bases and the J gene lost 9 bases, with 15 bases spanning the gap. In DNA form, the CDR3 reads TGTGCCAGCAGCTTGGGGCAGGGAATTGTGCAGTACTTC. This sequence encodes CASSLGQGIVQYF.

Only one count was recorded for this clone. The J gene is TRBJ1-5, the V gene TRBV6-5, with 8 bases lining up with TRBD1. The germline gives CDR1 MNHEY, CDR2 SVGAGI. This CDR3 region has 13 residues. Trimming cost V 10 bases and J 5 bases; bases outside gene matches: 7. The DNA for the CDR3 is TGTGCCACTGCAGGGGGCATCCATCAGCCCCAGCATTTT. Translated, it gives CATAGGIHQPQHF.

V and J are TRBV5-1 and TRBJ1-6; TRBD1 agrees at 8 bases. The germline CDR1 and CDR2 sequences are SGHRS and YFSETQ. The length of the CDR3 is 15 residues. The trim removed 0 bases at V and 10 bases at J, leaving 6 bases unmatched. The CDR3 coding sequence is TGCGCCAGCAGCTTGGGACAGGGGCCGGGGTCACCCCTCCACTTT. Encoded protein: CASSLGQGPGSPLHF.

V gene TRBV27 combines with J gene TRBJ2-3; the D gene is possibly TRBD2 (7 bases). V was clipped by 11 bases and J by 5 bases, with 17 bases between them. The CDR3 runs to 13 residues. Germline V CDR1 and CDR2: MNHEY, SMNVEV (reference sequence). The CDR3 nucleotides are TGTGCCTCTGGAGGGGGGGCGGTAGATACGCAGTATTTT. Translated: CASGGGAVDTQYF.

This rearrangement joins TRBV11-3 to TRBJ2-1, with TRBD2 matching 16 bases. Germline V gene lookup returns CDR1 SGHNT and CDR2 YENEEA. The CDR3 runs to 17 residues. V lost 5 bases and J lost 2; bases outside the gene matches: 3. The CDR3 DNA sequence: TGTGCCAGCAGCCCAGGGACTAGCGGGGGGGCCTACAATGAGCAGTTCTTC. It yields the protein CASSPGTSGGAYNEQFF.

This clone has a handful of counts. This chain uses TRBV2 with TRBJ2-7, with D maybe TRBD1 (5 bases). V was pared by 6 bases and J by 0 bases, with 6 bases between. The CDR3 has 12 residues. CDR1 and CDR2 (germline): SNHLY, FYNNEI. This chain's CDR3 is CASRGDSYEQYF. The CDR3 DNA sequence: TGTGCCAGCAGAGGGGACTCCTACGAGCAGTACTTC.

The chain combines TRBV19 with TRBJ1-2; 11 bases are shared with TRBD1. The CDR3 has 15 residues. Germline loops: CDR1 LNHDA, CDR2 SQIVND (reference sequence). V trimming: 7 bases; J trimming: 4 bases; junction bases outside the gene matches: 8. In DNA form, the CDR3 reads TGTGCCAGTAAACCCACTGGGACAGGGGGCTATGGCTACACCTTC. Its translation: CASKPTGTGGYGYTF.

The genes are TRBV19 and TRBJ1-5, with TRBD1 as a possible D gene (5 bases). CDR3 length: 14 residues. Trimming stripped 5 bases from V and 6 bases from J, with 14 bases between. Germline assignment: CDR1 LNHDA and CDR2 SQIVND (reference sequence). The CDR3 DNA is TGTGCCAGTAGTGCTGACCAGGGCACTCAGCCCCAGCATTTT. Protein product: CASSADQGTQPQHF.

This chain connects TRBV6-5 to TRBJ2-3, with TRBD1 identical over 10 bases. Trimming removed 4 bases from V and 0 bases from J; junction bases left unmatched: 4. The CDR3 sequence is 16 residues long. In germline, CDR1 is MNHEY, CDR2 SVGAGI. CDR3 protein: CASSLGTGVSTDTQYF. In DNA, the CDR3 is TGTGCCAGCAGTTTAGGGACAGGGGTTAGCACAGATACGCAGTATTTT.